Listed here are 14 T cell receptor beta chains from one sample, sequenced in a study of cytomegalovirus exposure and HLA in healthy donors. The protocol was immunoSEQ multiplex PCR, while the TCRdb copy is restricted to in-frame clones and leaves out a portion. The data hold approximately 60,000 clones, with 92% observed a single time. Sequenced: PBMCs. Receptors were obtained from a woman between 18 and 29 years old in good health and CMV-seronegative.

J is TRBJ2-1 and V is TRBV4-2, with 14 bases fitting TRBD2. CDR1 and CDR2 from the germline V gene are LGHNA and YNFKEQ. Trimming at V came to 3 bases and at J to 10 bases, leaving 2 bases not matched to a gene. The CDR3 covers 14 residues. The CDR3, as DNA: TGTGCCAGCAGCCAGGGACTAGCGGGAGACGAGCAGTTCTTC. Residues: CASSQGLAGDEQFF.

V usage is TRBV4-1 and J usage is TRBJ1-1, with TRBD1 identical over 9 bases. V lost 1 base, J lost 5 bases, and 5 bases stayed unmatched. Germline lookup yields CDR1 MGHRA and CDR2 YSYEKL. This CDR3 contains 15 residues. Here the CDR3 DNA reads TGCGCCAGCAGCCAAGGACAGGGGGGGTGGACTGAAGCTTTCTTT. The encoded protein is CASSQGQGGWTEAFF.

J is TRBJ1-1 and V is TRBV11-3; D ambiguous. Trimming shortened V by 0 bases and J by 1 base, and 6 bases separated the two germline ends. This CDR3 is built from 14 residues. Germline V gives CDR1 SGHNT, CDR2 YENEEA. In nucleotides, the CDR3 is TGTGCCAGCAGCTTAGAACCGGGGAACACTGAAGCTTTCTTT. Translation gives CASSLEPGNTEAFF.

The rearrangement joins TRBV28 to TRBJ2-3, with D possibly matching TRBD2 (6 bases). From germline, CDR1 is MDHEN and CDR2 SYDVKM. The CDR3 loop spans 16 amino acids. The V gene lost 5 bases and the J gene lost 1 base, with 16 bases spanning the gap. The CDR3 sequence: CASSLDLAIGTDTQYF. CDR3 nucleotide sequence: TGTGCCAGCAGTCTAGACCTAGCGATCGGCACAGATACGCAGTATTTT.

The J gene is TRBJ2-2, the V gene TRBV9; D gene unclear. Germline CDR1 and CDR2: SGDLS and YYNGEE. The CDR3 is 16 amino acids. V dropped 0 bases and J dropped 8 bases, with 17 bases sitting between them. DNA for the CDR3: TGTGCCAGCAGCGTAGCCCCTTCCCGCCAGTCGGGGGAGCTGTTTTTT. This codes for CASSVAPSRQSGELFF.

V usage is TRBV23-1 and J usage is TRBJ1-6; D unresolved. TRBV23-1 is designated an ORF whose function remains uncertain. The CDR3 is 15 amino acids. Trimming stripped 6 bases from V and 7 bases from J, with 16 bases between. CDR3 in amino acids: CASSPKPKENSPLHF. The CDR3, as DNA: TGCGCCAGCAGCCCTAAACCAAAAGAGAATTCACCCCTCCACTTT.

The V and J genes are TRBV28 and TRBJ2-7; TRBD2 matches 8 bases. Germline values: CDR1 MDHEN, CDR2 SYDVKM. The CDR3 runs to 13 residues. V lost 8 bases to trimming and J lost 3 bases; unmatched junction nucleotides: 6. The CDR3 coding sequence is TGTGCCAGCTCCATAGCGGGAATCTACGAGCAGTACTTC. This gives the protein CASSIAGIYEQYF.

The chain is built from TRBV28 and TRBJ2-7; the D is unclear. Germline values: CDR1 MDHEN, CDR2 SYDVKM. This CDR3 is built from 11 residues. V dropped 8 bases and J dropped 3 bases, with 8 bases sitting between them. CDR3 nucleotide sequence: TGTGCCAGCGCGACAAGCTACGAGCAGTACTTC. This gives the protein CASATSYEQYF.

The chain couples TRBV28 to TRBJ1-1; possible D gene TRBD1, 6 bases. With 6 bases removed from V and 3 bases from J, the gap between germline ends came to 26 bases. CDR1 is MDHEN and CDR2 is SYDVKM in the germline V gene. The length of the CDR3 is 18 residues. DNA for the CDR3: TGTGCCAGCAGCCCTGGGACACCCTCCAAGGTGGGGGACACTGAAGCTTTCTTT. Protein: CASSPGTPSKVGDTEAFF.

The CDR3: CASSLEGGSYNEQFF. The CDR3, as DNA: TGTGCCAGCAGCTTAGAAGGAGGCTCCTACAATGAGCAGTTCTTC. The J gene is TRBJ2-1, the V gene TRBV11-3; TRBD2 might be the D (5 bases). CDR1 and CDR2 from the germline V gene are SGHNT and YENEEA. This CDR3 comprises 15 residues. Between the trimmed V and J ends, which lost 0 bases and 0 bases, there was a span of 6 bases.

The chain is built from TRBV7-3 and TRBJ2-3; maybe TRBD2 (5 bases). Germline V gives CDR1 SGHTA, CDR2 FQGTGA. The CDR3 is 15 residues long. The ends were cut back, 2 bases at V and 2 bases at J, with 11 bases in the middle. The CDR3: CASSLLSDSTDTQYF. The CDR3 DNA follows: TGTGCCAGCAGCTTATTATCGGACTCCACAGATACGCAGTATTTT.

The V and J genes are TRBV9 and TRBJ2-2; D may be TRBD2 (5 bases). Trimming took off 0 bases at V and 8 bases at J, with 14 bases between the two ends. CDR1 SGDLS and CDR2 YYNGEE come from the germline V gene. The CDR3 has 15 amino acids. This CDR3 reads CASSVDDGWTGELFF. CDR3 coding DNA: TGTGCCAGCAGCGTAGATGACGGGTGGACTGGGGAGCTGTTTTTT.

This chain joins TRBV6-6 and TRBJ2-1, with 10 bases fitting TRBD2. CDR1 MNHNY and CDR2 SVGAGI come from the germline V gene (reference sequence). The V and J ends lost 6 bases and 6 bases, in that order; junction bases with no gene match: 8. This CDR3 spans 15 amino acids. The CDR3 DNA follows: TGTGCCAGCAGCCACACGGCTAGCGGGAGCAATGAGCAGTTCTTC. It is translated as CASSHTASGSNEQFF.

The J gene is TRBJ2-1, the V gene TRBV10-2; 14 bases agree with TRBD2. The CDR3 runs to 15 residues. The V gene end was trimmed by 6 bases and the J gene end by 8 bases; junction bases not matched to a gene: 6. The V gene's germline CDR1 is WSHSY and CDR2 SAAADI. CDR3 in amino acids: CASRVGLAGGDEQFF. CDR3 sequence (DNA): TGCGCCAGCAGAGTAGGACTAGCGGGGGGCGATGAGCAGTTCTTC.